The clone carrying this T cell receptor (beta chain) showed up many times. Within the library, unique molecular identifiers were attached to each individual cDNA molecule. One entry per CDR3 protein, called by TCRdb with MiXCR from the RACE reads. The table includes 300,000 to 450,000 distinct CDR3 sequences, approximately 5% detected once. Indicated time point: pre-sensitization, week 0. Treatment here: therapeutic diphenylcyclopropenone sensitization with weekly scalp DPC. The data were obtained in a study of human T cells and chemical hapten exposure. The length of the CDR3 is 13 residues. Trimming took off 5 bases at V and 10 bases at J, with 15 bases between the two ends. In germline, CDR1 is SEHNR, CDR2 FQNEAQ (reference sequence).

The V gene is TRBV7-9, the J gene TRBJ2-1; perhaps TRBD2 as D (5 bases). This receptor was taken from a woman in her 50s with alopecia areata. Some clones in this sample may be carry-over from other donors' samples. Sample: whole blood, taken in connection with sensitization to the hapten diphenylcyclopropenone (DPC). CDR3 DNA: TGTGCCAGCAGCGAAAGCGGTCACGAGGAGCAGTTCTTC. Amino acids: CASSESGHEEQFF.